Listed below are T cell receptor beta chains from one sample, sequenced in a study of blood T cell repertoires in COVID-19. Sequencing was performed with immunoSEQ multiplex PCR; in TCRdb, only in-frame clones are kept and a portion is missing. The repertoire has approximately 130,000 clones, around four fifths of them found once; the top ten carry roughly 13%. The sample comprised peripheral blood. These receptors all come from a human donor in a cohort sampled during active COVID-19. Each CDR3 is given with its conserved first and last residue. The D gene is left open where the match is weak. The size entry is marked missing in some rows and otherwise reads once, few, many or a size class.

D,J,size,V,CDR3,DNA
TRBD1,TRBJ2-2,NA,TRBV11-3,CASSSGTGVTGELFF,TGTGCCAGCAGCTCCGGGACAGGCGTCACCGGGGAGCTGTTTTTT
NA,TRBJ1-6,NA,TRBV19,CASSIASSYNSPLHF,TGTGCCAGTAGTATAGCGAGCTCCTATAATTCACCCCTCCACTTT
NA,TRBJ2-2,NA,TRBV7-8,CASSLTAGTANTGELFF,TGTGCCAGCAGCTTAACCGCCGGGACTGCGAACACCGGGGAGCTGTTTTTT
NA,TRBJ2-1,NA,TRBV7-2,CASSLGTSLNEQFF,TGTGCCAGCAGCTTAGGTACGAGCCTCAATGAGCAGTTCTTC
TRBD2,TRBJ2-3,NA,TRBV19,CASSIDGGGARDTQYF,TGTGCCAGTAGTATAGATGGCGGGGGGGCGCGAGATACGCAGTATTTT
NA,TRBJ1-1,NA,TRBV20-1,CSARQGRGAFF,TGCAGTGCTAGACAGGGTAGAGGAGCTTTCTTT
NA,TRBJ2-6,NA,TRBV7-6,CASSDLLQRSGANVLTF,TGTGCCAGCAGCGATCTCCTCCAGCGGTCTGGGGCCAACGTCCTGACTTTC
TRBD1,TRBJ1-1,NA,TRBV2,CASSDPFGTGVTEAFF,TGTGCCAGCAGTGACCCGTTCGGGACAGGAGTTACTGAAGCTTTCTTT
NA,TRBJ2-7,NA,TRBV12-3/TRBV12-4,CASSLSTYEQYF,TGTGCCAGCAGCCTCTCCACTTACGAGCAGTACTTC
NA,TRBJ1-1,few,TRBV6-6,CASSYSEANTEAFF,TGTGCCAGCAGTTACTCGGAGGCTAACACTGAAGCTTTCTTT
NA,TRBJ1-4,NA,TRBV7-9,CASSQGGEKLFF,TGTGCCAGCAGTCAAGGAGGTGAAAAACTGTTTTTT
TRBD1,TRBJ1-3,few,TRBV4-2,CASSQGQGRNTIYF,TGTGCCAGCAGCCAGGGACAGGGTCGAAACACCATATATTTT
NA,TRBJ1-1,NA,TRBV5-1,CASSFYGNTEAFF,TGCGCCAGCAGCTTCTACGGGAACACTGAAGCTTTCTTT
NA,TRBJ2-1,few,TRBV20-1,CSALAVQGEFF,TGCAGTGCCCTAGCGGTACAGGGGGAGTTCTTC
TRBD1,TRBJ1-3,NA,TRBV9,CASSPRVDRVLSRSGNTIYF,TGTGCCAGCAGCCCCAGGGTGGACAGGGTTTTGAGTCGCTCTGGAAACACCATATATTTT
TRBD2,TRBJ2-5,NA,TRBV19,CASSTGAGERETQYF,TGTGCCAGTAGTACAGGAGCGGGGGAACGTGAGACCCAGTACTTC
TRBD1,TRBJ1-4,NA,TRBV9,CASSAGTGNEKLFF,TGTGCCAGCAGCGCCGGGACAGGGAATGAAAAACTGTTTTTT
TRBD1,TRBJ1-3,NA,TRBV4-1,CASSIDRAGNTIYF,TGCGCCAGCAGCATAGACAGGGCTGGAAACACCATATATTTT
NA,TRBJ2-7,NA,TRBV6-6,CASSLQGNYYEQYF,TGTGCCAGCAGCCTACAGGGTAATTACTACGAGCAGTACTTC
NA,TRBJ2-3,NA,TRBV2,CASSGDVASTDTQYF,TGTGCCAGCAGTGGAGATGTCGCTAGCACAGATACGCAGTATTTT
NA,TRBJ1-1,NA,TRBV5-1,CASSLGQPRTEAFF,TGCGCCAGCAGCTTGGGACAGCCAAGGACTGAAGCTTTCTTT
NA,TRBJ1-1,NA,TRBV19,CASSINTMNTEAFF,TGTGCCAGTAGTATAAACACCATGAACACTGAAGCTTTCTTT
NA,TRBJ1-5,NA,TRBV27,CASSLTQNSNQPQHF,TGTGCCAGCAGTTTGACACAAAATAGCAATCAGCCCCAGCATTTT
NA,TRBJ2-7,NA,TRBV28,CASSLSNYEQYF,TGTGCCAGCAGTCTAAGTAACTACGAGCAGTACTTC
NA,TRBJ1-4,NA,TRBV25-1,CASSTPGEIEKLFF,TGTGCCAGCAGCACCCCTGGAGAAATTGAAAAACTGTTTTTT
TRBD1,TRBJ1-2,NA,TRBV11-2,CASSTTGALYGYTF,TGTGCCAGCAGCACGACAGGGGCCCTTTATGGCTACACCTTC
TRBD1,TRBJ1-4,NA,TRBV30,CASAGQGSYAYEKLFF,TGTGCATCCGCCGGACAGGGTTCGTATGCGTATGAAAAACTGTTTTTT
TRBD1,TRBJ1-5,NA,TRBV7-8,CASSLGQGGQPQHF,TGTGCCAGCAGCTTGGGACAGGGCGGGCAGCCCCAGCATTTT
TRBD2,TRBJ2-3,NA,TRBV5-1,CASSRAAGGTDTQYF,TGCGCCAGCAGCCGGGCGGCGGGGGGCACAGATACGCAGTATTTT
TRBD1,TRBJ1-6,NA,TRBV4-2,CASSQDLDRGDYNSPLHF,TGTGCCAGCAGCCAAGATTTGGACAGGGGGGACTATAATTCACCCCTCCACTTT
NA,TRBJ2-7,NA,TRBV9,CASSVARSEGEQYF,TGTGCCAGCAGCGTAGCCCGGTCCGAGGGCGAGCAGTACTTC
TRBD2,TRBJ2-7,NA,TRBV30,CAWKGAGTSKQYF,TGTGCCTGGAAAGGAGCGGGGACTAGCAAGCAGTACTTC
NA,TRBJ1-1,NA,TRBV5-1,CASKQVMNTEAFF,TGCGCCAGCAAACAGGTAATGAACACTGAAGCTTTCTTT
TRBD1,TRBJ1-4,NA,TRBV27,CASSEQGVEKLFF,TGTGCCAGCAGTGAGCAGGGGGTGGAAAAACTGTTTTTT
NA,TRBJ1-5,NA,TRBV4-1,CASSQDLRLGGEYSNQPQHF,TGCGCCAGCAGCCAAGATCTAAGATTAGGGGGGGAGTATAGCAATCAGCCCCAGCATTTT
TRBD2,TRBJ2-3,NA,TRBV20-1,CSASGAASGGAVHTQYF,TGCAGTGCTAGTGGGGCCGCTAGCGGGGGGGCCGTACATACGCAGTATTTT
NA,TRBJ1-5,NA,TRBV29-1,CSVAVSGNQPQHF,TGCAGCGTTGCGGTATCCGGCAATCAGCCCCAGCATTTT
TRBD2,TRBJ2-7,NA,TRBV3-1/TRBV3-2,CASSQVETSGVLF,TGTGCCAGCAGCCAAGTCGAGACTAGCGGGGTGCTCTTC
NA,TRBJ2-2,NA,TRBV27,CASSRRDFNTGELFF,TGTGCCAGCAGTCGCCGGGACTTCAACACCGGGGAGCTGTTTTTT
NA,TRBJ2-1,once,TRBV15,CATSVAGSSYNEQFF,TGTGCCACCAGTGTGGCGGGGAGCTCCTACAATGAGCAGTTCTTC
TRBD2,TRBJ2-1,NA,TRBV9,CASSPRLAGFPFF,TGTGCCAGCAGCCCGCGACTAGCGGGATTCCCGTTCTTC
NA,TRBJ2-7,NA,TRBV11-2,CASSFSDGGEQYF,TGTGCCAGCAGCTTCAGTGACGGCGGAGAGCAGTACTTC
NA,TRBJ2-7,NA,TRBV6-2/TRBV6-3,CASSYYAGSRSYEQYF,TGTGCCAGCAGTTACTATGCAGGCTCCCGCTCCTACGAGCAGTACTTC
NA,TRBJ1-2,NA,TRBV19,CASIRGDGGYTF,TGTGCCAGTATTCGCGGGGATGGTGGCTACACCTTC
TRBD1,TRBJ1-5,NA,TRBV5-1,CASSLDRGSNQPQHF,TGCGCCAGCAGCCTCGACAGGGGCAGCAATCAGCCCCAGCATTTT
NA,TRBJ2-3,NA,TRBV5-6,CASSLVSGTDTQYF,TGTGCCAGCAGCTTGGTATCAGGGACAGATACGCAGTATTTT
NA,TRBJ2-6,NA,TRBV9,CASSVTPLNSGANVLTF,TGTGCCAGCAGCGTAACTCCCCTTAACTCTGGGGCCAACGTCCTGACTTTC
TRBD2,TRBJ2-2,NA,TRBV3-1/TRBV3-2,CAGGPSGGRIGELFF,TGTGCCGGGGGCCCGAGCGGGGGGCGGATCGGGGAGCTGTTTTTT
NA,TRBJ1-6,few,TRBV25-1,CASTTAGRGTPLHF,TGTGCCAGCACCACGGCCGGCCGGGGGACACCCCTCCACTTT
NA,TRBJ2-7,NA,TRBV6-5,CASRRPAASYEQYF,TGTGCCAGCAGAAGACCGGCGGCCTCCTACGAGCAGTACTTC